These 23 T cell receptor beta chains came from one sample sequenced in a study of shared clonotypes between healthy human individuals. This table comes from immunoSEQ multiplex PCR, and its TCRdb copy is limited to in-frame clones, with some not included. The data show under 850,000 clones, around 77% seen once. The sample taken for sequencing was memory CD4+ T cells sorted from blood. Subset here: CD45RA-negative fraction. The receptors were sampled from a woman younger than 45 in good health.

V usage is TRBV11-2 and J usage is TRBJ2-7; D call uncertain. The V end was cut by 5 bases, the J end by 2 bases, with 13 bases between. CDR1 is SGHAT and CDR2 is FQNNGV in the germline V gene. The length of the CDR3 is 14 residues. The CDR3 here is CASSMRRNTYEQYF. DNA of the CDR3: TGTGCCAGCAGCATGAGACGGAATACCTACGAGCAGTACTTC.

A few counts support this clone. CDR3 DNA sequence: TGTGCCAGCAGCTTGGGGGACAGGGGTACCGGGGAGCTGTTTTTT. Its translation is CASSLGDRGTGELFF. The rearrangement links TRBV5-6 to TRBJ2-2; 10 nucleotides match TRBD1. The trim removed 0 bases at V and 5 bases at J, leaving 1 base unmatched. The CDR3 covers 15 residues. CDR1 is SGHDT and CDR2 is YYEEEE in the germline V gene.

The chain employs TRBV7-9 and TRBJ2-2, with TRBD2 identical over 12 bases. V lost 2 bases to trimming and J lost 7 bases; unmatched junction nucleotides: 5. This CDR3 region has 16 residues. CDR1 is SEHNR, CDR2 FQNEAQ, per germline (reference sequence). The CDR3 bases are TGTGCCAGCAGCTTAATGACTAGCGGGAGACTCGGGGAGCTGTTTTTT. Protein: CASSLMTSGRLGELFF.

This clone was counted between two and nine times. At the DNA level, this CDR3 is encoded by other sequences in the same sample as well. V and J are TRBV5-1 and TRBJ2-7; D is uncertain. Germline V gene data show CDR1 as SGHRS and CDR2 as YFSETQ. This CDR3 contains 14 residues. The ends were cut back, 0 bases at V and 2 bases at J, with 9 bases in the middle. CDR3 sequence reads: CASSLVSGPYEQYF. CDR3 coding DNA: TGCGCCAGCAGCTTGGTTTCTGGACCCTACGAGCAGTACTTC.

This chain links TRBV19 with TRBJ1-4; 7 bases agree with TRBD1. The junction had 7 bases not matched to a gene; V was cut back by 5 bases and J by 4 bases. This CDR3 contains 15 residues. Germline-derived CDR1 and CDR2 are LNHDA and SQIVND (reference sequence). Here the CDR3 reads CASSYGTAINEKLFF. CDR3 bases: TGTGCCAGTAGTTATGGGACAGCGATTAATGAAAAACTGTTTTTT.

Comments on this clone: The same CDR3 is also encoded by other DNA sequences in this sample. CDR3 sequence (DNA): TGTGCCAGCAGCTTAGTACAGACCAACACTGAAGCTTTCTTT. Protein sequence: CASSLVQTNTEAFF. The chain recombines TRBV7-9 with TRBJ1-1; unclear D gene. Germline CDR1 and CDR2: SEHNR and FQNEAQ (reference sequence). The CDR3 has 14 amino acids. V lost 1 base to trimming and J lost 2 bases, with 8 bases between them.

This clone was detected a few times. V gene TRBV19 combines with J gene TRBJ1-5; no reliable D call. This CDR3 is 13 amino acids long. Trimming removed 6 bases at V and 6 bases at J, with 12 bases between. Germline loops: CDR1 LNHDA, CDR2 SQIVND (reference sequence). The CDR3 sequence is CASRPGGTQPQHF. The CDR3 coding sequence is TGTGCCAGTAGGCCAGGCGGAACTCAGCCCCAGCATTTT.

This clone was detected only once. The J gene is TRBJ1-3, the V gene TRBV12-5; a weak D match, TRBD1 (5 bases). Germline-derived CDR1 and CDR2 are LGHNT and FRNRAP. V was cut by 1 base and J by 0 bases, with 13 bases left in between. There are 17 residues in the CDR3. CDR3 amino acids: CASGLATEKSSGNTIYF. CDR3 sequence (DNA): TGTGCTAGTGGTTTGGCGACAGAAAAGAGCTCTGGAAACACCATATATTTT.

The chain uses TRBV5-1 and TRBJ2-3, with TRBD2 matching 10 bases. V was pared by 4 bases and J by 5 bases, with 10 bases of the junction left unmatched. Germline assignment: CDR1 SGHRS and CDR2 YFSETQ. This CDR3 is 16 amino acids long. The CDR3 here is CASSRMGLASRDTQYF. Written as DNA, the CDR3 is TGCGCCAGCAGCCGCATGGGACTAGCGTCGAGAGATACGCAGTATTTT.

This clone showed up just a few times. The chain employs TRBV7-2 and TRBJ2-1, with a possible D match to TRBD2 (6 bases). This CDR3 is 14 amino acids long. Germline CDR1 reads SGHTA; CDR2 reads FQGNSA. Trimming removed 5 bases from V and 4 bases from J, with 12 bases in between. CDR3 in DNA: TGTGCCAGCAGCCTGGGGACTCTTTACAATGAGCAGTTCTTC. Amino acids: CASSLGTLYNEQFF.

There are a few counts of this clone. The CDR3 DNA reads TGTGCCAGCAGTTCCGGACTAGCGGTCCTCTCCTACAATGAGCAGTTCTTC. Amino acids: CASSSGLAVLSYNEQFF. This sequence joins TRBV7-9 and TRBJ2-1; 10 bases match TRBD2. Germline V lookup: CDR1 SEHNR, CDR2 FQNEAQ (reference sequence). The junction had 8 bases not matched to a gene; V was cut back by 6 bases and J by 0 bases. The CDR3 runs to 17 residues.

The V call is TRBV14, the J call TRBJ1-2, with D possibly being TRBD1 (5 bases). CDR1 and CDR2 (germline): SGHDN, FVKESK. There are 15 residues in the CDR3. V lost 2 bases to trimming and J lost 8 bases, with 18 bases between them. CDR3 loop: CASSQPTVTASGYTF. The CDR3 DNA follows: TGTGCCAGCAGCCAACCGACAGTGACTGCGTCGGGCTACACCTTC.

The chain couples TRBV6-1 to TRBJ2-5, with 7 nucleotides matching TRBD1. The CDR3 spans 14 residues. Germline lookup yields CDR1 MNHNS and CDR2 SASEGT. The V segment lost 6 bases and the J segment 1 base; nucleotides outside the gene matches: 5. As DNA, the CDR3 is TGTGCCAGCAGAGTTGGACAGGCCCAAGAGACCCAGTACTTC. Translating it yields CASRVGQAQETQYF.

Details on this clone: Since a far larger clone is one base different, this is likely a read error. Distinct nucleotide sequences in the sample also encode this CDR3. CDR3 in DNA: TGTGCCAGCAGTGAGTCCGGGGACTATGGCTACACCTTC. Its protein product is CASSESGDYGYTF. The J gene is TRBJ1-2, the V gene TRBV6-1; D unresolved. There are 13 residues in the CDR3. V lost 3 bases and J 3 bases, leaving 8 bases between the germline ends. The germline CDR1 and CDR2 sequences are MNHNS and SASEGT.

V and J are TRBV7-9 and TRBJ2-2; D uncertain. The CDR3 runs 15 residues. With 5 bases removed from V and 6 bases from J, the gap between germline ends came to 16 bases. The germline V gene encodes CDR1 SEHNR and CDR2 FQNEAQ (reference sequence). In DNA form, the CDR3 reads TGTGCCAGCAGCGCCCCGAACGCGCTACCCGGGGAGCTGTTTTTT. This translates into CASSAPNALPGELFF. The variable domain in full, completed from reference TRBV7-9 and TRBJ2-2, reads DTGVSQNPRHKITKRGQNVTFRCDPISEHNRLYWYRQTLGQGPEFLTYFQNEAQLEKSRLLSDRFSAERPKGSFSTLEIQRTEQGDSAMYLCASSAPNALPGELFFGEGSRLTVL.

CDR3 nucleotide sequence: TGTGCCAGCTCACCACTCGGGGGGCAGAACACTGAAGCTTTCTTT. Amino acid sequence: CASSPLGGQNTEAFF. This chain uses TRBV18 with TRBJ1-1; possible D gene TRBD1, 6 bases. Germline values: CDR1 KGHSH, CDR2 LQKENI. Trimming stripped 1 base from V and 1 base from J, with 10 bases between. This CDR3 is 15 amino acids long.

V gene TRBV7-2 combines with J gene TRBJ2-3; 8 nucleotides agree with TRBD1. In germline, CDR1 is SGHTA, CDR2 FQGNSA. V shed 4 bases, J shed 6 bases, and the junction held 6 bases outside the gene matches. The CDR3 loop spans 14 amino acids. The CDR3 sequence: CASSSDRASDTQYF. The CDR3, as DNA: TGTGCCAGCAGCTCGGACAGGGCGTCTGATACGCAGTATTTT. The entire variable domain, with the rest obtained from reference TRBV7-2 and TRBJ2-3, is as follows: GAGVSQSPSNKVTEKGKDVELRCDPISGHTALYWYRQSLGQGLEFLIYFQGNSAPDKSGLPSDRFSAERTGGSVSTLTIQRTQQEDSAVYLCASSSDRASDTQYFGPGTRLTVL.

CDR3 in amino acids: CASSEGFAGGEDTQYF. CDR3 coding DNA: TGTGCCAGCAGCGAAGGGTTCGCGGGAGGTGAAGATACGCAGTATTTT. V usage is TRBV9 and J usage is TRBJ2-3, with TRBD2 matching over 8 bases. The V segment lost 3 bases and the J segment 5 bases; nucleotides outside the gene matches: 11. Germline CDR1 is SGDLS and CDR2 is YYNGEE. This CDR3 spans 16 amino acids. Together with reference TRBV9 and TRBJ2-3, the CDR3 gives the full variable domain: DSGVTQTPKHLITATGQRVTLRCSPRSGDLSVYWYQQSLDQGLQFLIQYYNGEERAKGNILERFSAQQFPDLHSELNLSSLELGDSALYFCASSEGFAGGEDTQYFGPGTRLTVL.

Of note for this clone: A far larger clone is just one base off, so this is likely a read error. The chain links TRBV9 to TRBJ1-1, with TRBD1 matching over 7 bases. V lost 4 bases and J lost 4; bases outside the gene matches: 13. Germline V gene lookup returns CDR1 SGDLS and CDR2 YYNGEE. The CDR3 is made up of 16 amino acids. The CDR3 DNA is TGTGCCAGCAGCTTTTCGCAGGGGGTTTCCTCCACTGAAGCTTTCTTT. Translating gives CASSFSQGVSSTEAFF.

The genes are TRBV28 and TRBJ2-7, with 12 bases fitting TRBD1. The germline CDR1 and CDR2 sequences are MDHEN and SYDVKM. The CDR3 has 18 residues. J gave up 4 bases and V 3 bases, and 13 bases lay outside the gene matches. The CDR3 reads CASSFYRGLGQGAYEQYF. CDR3 sequence (DNA): TGTGCCAGCAGTTTCTATCGTGGTTTGGGACAGGGGGCTTACGAGCAGTACTTC.

The chain combines TRBV18 with TRBJ1-4; a possible D gene is TRBD1 (6 bases). The ends were cut back, 3 bases at V and 8 bases at J, with 19 bases in the middle. This CDR3 spans 16 amino acids. Germline CDR1 KGHSH, CDR2 LQKENI. CDR3 region: CASSPTAVQGLEKLFF. CDR3 nucleotides: TGTGCCAGCTCACCTACCGCGGTTCAGGGGTTGGAAAAACTGTTTTTT. The full variable domain, with the rest looked up from reference TRBV18 and TRBJ1-4, is NAGVMQNPRHLVRRRGQEARLRCSPMKGHSHVYWYRQLPEEGLKFMVYLQKENIIDESGMPKERFSAEFPKEGPSILRIQQVVRGDSAAYFCASSPTAVQGLEKLFFGSGTQLSVL.

The chain carries TRBV5-1 and TRBJ1-5; 9 bases align to TRBD1. Germline CDR1 is SGHRS and CDR2 is YFSETQ. CDR3 length equals 19 residues. V lost 2 bases and J lost 4; bases outside the gene matches: 16. The CDR3 DNA sequence: TGCGCCAGCAGCTTTCTGGGACAGGGCTCATTTTCCGGGAATCAGCCCCAGCATTTT. It translates to CASSFLGQGSFSGNQPQHF.

J is TRBJ1-2 and V is TRBV7-9, with D perhaps matching TRBD1 (6 bases). This CDR3 contains 14 residues. Germline V CDR1 and CDR2: SEHNR, FQNEAQ (reference sequence). Trimming left V 0 bases short and J 8 bases short, with 13 bases between. The CDR3 sequence is CASSLAGGHWGYTF. CDR3 sequence (DNA): TGTGCCAGCAGCTTAGCCGGGGGGCACTGGGGCTACACCTTC. The full variable domain, its missing parts supplied by reference TRBV7-9 and TRBJ1-2, is DTGVSQNPRHKITKRGQNVTFRCDPISEHNRLYWYRQTLGQGPEFLTYFQNEAQLEKSRLLSDRFSAERPKGSFSTLEIQRTEQGDSAMYLCASSLAGGHWGYTFGSGTRLTVV.